This paragraph reports one T cell receptor beta chain. With random hexamers, reverse transcription was performed on roughly 0.5 to 1 ug of RNA. TCRdb processed the immunoSEQ multiplex PCR reads anew with MiXCR; each CDR3 protein has one entry. The sample holds about 190,000 distinct CDR3 sequences, 95% seen once. The sample comes from a study of CD8 T cells in Susac syndrome. V dropped 3 bases and J dropped 2 bases, with 18 bases sitting between them. The CDR3 is 17 amino acids. Germline V gene lookup returns CDR1 LGHDT and CDR2 YNNKEL (reference sequence). The TCR was taken from a human donor in good health. The sequencing input was CD4+ T cells from PBMCs. V gene TRBV3-1 combines with J gene TRBJ2-3; D may be TRBD1 or TRBD2 (5 bases each). Here the CDR3 reads CASSQDYGGFSTDTQYF. The DNA of the CDR3 is TGTGCCAGCAGCCAGGATTATGGGGGTTTCTCCACAGATACGCAGTATTTT.